Listed below are T cell receptor beta chains from one sample, sequenced in a study of blood T cell repertoires in COVID-19. Sequencing used immunoSEQ multiplex PCR; TCRdb keeps in-frame clones, though not all of them. The repertoire includes 250,000 to 350,000 clones, approximately 86% of them detected once, and 0.87% sits in the top ten. Sequencing was done on a sample of peripheral blood. These TCRs come from a human donor with COVID-19, enrolled during active disease. The donor label of this sample is uncertain. Each CDR3 is given with its conserved first and last residue. A D gene is named only where the DNA matches it firmly. The size of a clone is reported for some rows only, either as once, few or many, or as a class for expanded clones.

TRBJ1-4,TRBV7-9,-,-,TGTGCCAGCAGCTTCGGGGGGGTTAATGAAAAACTGTTTTTT,CASSFGGVNEKLFF
TRBJ1-1,TRBV30,-,once,TGTGCCTGGAGTGCTCGGGGGACGGACACTGAAGCTTTCTTT,CAWSARGTDTEAFF
TRBJ2-3,TRBV6-6,-,-,TGTGCCAGCAGTTTCATTCGGGGCACAGATACGCAGTATTTT,CASSFIRGTDTQYF
TRBJ2-7,TRBV9,TRBD1,-,TGTGCCAGCAGTTCCGGGACAGCCCCCTGGGAGCAGTACTTC,CASSSGTAPWEQYF
TRBJ1-2,TRBV5-6,-,once,TGTGCCAGCAGCTTAAACAGGGAGCTGGGCTATGGCTACACCTTC,CASSLNRELGYGYTF
TRBJ2-7,TRBV6-2/TRBV6-3,TRBD2,-,TGTGCCAGCAGTTCACCTAGCGGGAGGGCTCTCTACGAGCAGTACTTC,CASSSPSGRALYEQYF
TRBJ2-3,TRBV18,TRBD1,-,TGTGCCAGCACGACCGGACAGGGGGCTATAGATACGCAGTATTTT,CASTTGQGAIDTQYF
TRBJ2-1,TRBV30,-,-,TGTGCCGGCCAGCGGCAGAGCTCCTACAATGAGCAGTTCTTC,CAGQRQSSYNEQFF
TRBJ1-5,TRBV5-4,TRBD1,-,TGTGCCGCCACAGGGGCCGCGCGGGGTTTGACCCAGCATTTT,CAATGAARGLTQHF
TRBJ1-5,TRBV3-1/TRBV3-2,-,-,TGTGCCAGCAGCCAAAACAGGGTACAGCCCCAGCATTTT,CASSQNRVQPQHF
TRBJ2-1,TRBV19,-,-,TGTGCCAGTAGTGGGCTCAACAATGAGCAGTTCTTC,CASSGLNNEQFF
TRBJ1-1,TRBV27,-,-,TGTGCCAGCAGGCGAGGGTCCCCACTGAACACTGAAGCTTTCTTT,CASRRGSPLNTEAFF
TRBJ1-4,TRBV30,TRBD1,few,TGTGCCTGGAGTGTGGACAGGGGTTGGGAAAAACTGTTTTTT,CAWSVDRGWEKLFF
TRBJ2-2,TRBV6-5,-,-,TGTGCCAGCAGTTACTCAGGGGGGAACACCGGGGAGCTGTTTTTT,CASSYSGGNTGELFF
TRBJ2-3,TRBV7-3,TRBD2,-,TGTGCCAGCAGCTTTAGCGGGAGCGGAGATACGCAGTATTTT,CASSFSGSGDTQYF
TRBJ1-1,TRBV19,-,-,TGTGCCAGTACCCCGAACCCTGAGGCGAAGTCTTTCTTT,CASTPNPEAKSFF
TRBJ1-4,TRBV6-5,TRBD1,-,TGTGCCAGCAGTTACTCGGCTCAGGGGGTGGAAAAACTGTTTTTT,CASSYSAQGVEKLFF
TRBJ2-1,TRBV11-3,TRBD2,-,TGTGCCAGCAGCTTAGGACCTAGCGGGAGATCCTACAATGAGCAGTTCTTC,CASSLGPSGRSYNEQFF
TRBJ1-2,TRBV7-8,-,few,TGTGCCAGCAGCTTAGCGGTACAGGGTGCTGGCTACACCTTC,CASSLAVQGAGYTF
TRBJ1-4,TRBV5-1,-,-,TGCGCCAGCAGCTTGTCTTTAGCACCGTCGGTTGAAAAACTGTTTTTT,CASSLSLAPSVEKLFF
TRBJ1-1,TRBV7-9,-,-,TGTGCCAGCAGCTTAAGACAGTCGAACACTGAAGCTTTCTTT,CASSLRQSNTEAFF
TRBJ1-2,TRBV7-3,-,-,TGTGCCAGCAGCCCTTCCTCGCACACTAACTATGGCTACACCTTC,CASSPSSHTNYGYTF
TRBJ1-6,TRBV2,-,-,TGTGCCAGCATGGGAGGGTATAATTCACCCCTCCACTTT,CASMGGYNSPLHF